Shown below are 5 T cell receptor beta chains from a single sample sequenced in a study of blood T cell repertoires in COVID-19. The assay was immunoSEQ multiplex PCR, and TCRdb's table has in-frame clones only and misses some. The data hold 20,000 to 25,000 clones, with roughly 80% observed a single time. Sequenced material: peripheral blood. These TCRs come from an older man with acute or convalescent COVID-19.

The rearrangement links TRBV11-2 to TRBJ1-2, with TRBD1 identical over 9 bases. The germline V gene has CDR1 SGHAT and CDR2 FQNNGV. The V segment lost 5 bases and the J segment 13 bases; nucleotides outside the gene matches: 5. The CDR3 totals 11 residues. CDR3 region: CASSQGQGPTF. DNA of the CDR3: TGTGCCAGCAGCCAGGGACAGGGACCCACCTTC.

The chain links TRBV6-2 or TRBV6-3 to TRBJ2-5; 7 bases match TRBD2. Trimming took 4 bases from V and 1 from J; bases not matched to a gene: 0. CDR1 is MNHEY and CDR2 is SVGEGT in the germline V gene. The CDR3 extends over 13 amino acids. Written as DNA, the CDR3 is TGTGCCAGCAGTTGGGAGGGCCAAGAGACCCAGTACTTC. Encoded protein: CASSWEGQETQYF.

This clone was seen a single time. The chain joins TRBV5-1 to TRBJ2-3, with D maybe TRBD1 (6 bases). In germline, CDR1 is SGHRS, CDR2 YFSETQ. CDR3 size: 15 residues. V was cut by 6 bases and J by 2 bases, with 16 bases left in between. The CDR3 protein is CASISGDPNTDTQYF. For the CDR3, the DNA is TGCGCCAGCATATCAGGGGACCCAAACACAGATACGCAGTATTTT.

The CDR3 region is CASSLARAAGELFF. The CDR3 DNA follows: TGTGCCAGCAGCTTAGCCAGGGCCGCCGGGGAGCTGTTTTTT. The chain combines TRBV7-9 with TRBJ2-2; TRBD1 is a possible D gene (5 bases). V lost 0 bases and J lost 6, with 8 bases in between. The CDR3 has 14 amino acids. Germline V CDR1 and CDR2: SEHNR, FQNEAQ (reference sequence).

V is TRBV30 and J is TRBJ1-1; 9 nucleotides line up with TRBD1. From germline, CDR1 is GTSNPN and CDR2 SVGIG (reference sequence). CDR3 length: 14 residues. Trimming took 5 bases from V and 5 from J; bases not matched to a gene: 9. CDR3 coding DNA: TGTGCCTGGGGATTTGACAGGGGGATTACTGAAGCTTTCTTT. Translated: CAWGFDRGITEAFF.